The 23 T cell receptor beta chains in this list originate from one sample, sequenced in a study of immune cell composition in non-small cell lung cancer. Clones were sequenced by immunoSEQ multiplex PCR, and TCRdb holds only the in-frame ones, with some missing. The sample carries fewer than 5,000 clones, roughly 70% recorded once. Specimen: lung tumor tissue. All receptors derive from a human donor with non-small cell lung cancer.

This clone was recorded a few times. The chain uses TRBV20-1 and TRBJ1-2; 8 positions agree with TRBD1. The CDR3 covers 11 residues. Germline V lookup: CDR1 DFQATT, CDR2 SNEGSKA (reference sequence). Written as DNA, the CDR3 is TGCAGACAGGGGGGCAACTATGGCTACACCTTC. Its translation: CRQGGNYGYTF.

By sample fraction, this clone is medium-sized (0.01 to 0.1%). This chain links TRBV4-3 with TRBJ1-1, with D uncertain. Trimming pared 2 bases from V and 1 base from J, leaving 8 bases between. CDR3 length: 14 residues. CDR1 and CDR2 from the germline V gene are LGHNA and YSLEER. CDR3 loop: CASSQSTGNTEAFF. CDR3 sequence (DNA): TGCGCCAGCAGCCAATCAACGGGGAACACTGAAGCTTTCTTT.

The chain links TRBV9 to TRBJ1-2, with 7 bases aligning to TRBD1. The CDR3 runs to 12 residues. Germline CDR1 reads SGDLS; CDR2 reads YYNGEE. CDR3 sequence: CGQGATNYGYTF. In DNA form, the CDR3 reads TGTGGACAGGGCGCGACTAACTATGGCTACACCTTC.

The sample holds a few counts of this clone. In DNA form, the CDR3 reads TGTGCCAGCAGCCCGGAGTCCCGGGGGGGGGCCAACGTCCTGACTTTC. Its translation is CASSPESRGGANVLTF. The chain employs TRBV5-6 and TRBJ2-6; D possibly corresponds to TRBD2 (6 bases). From germline, CDR1 is SGHDT and CDR2 YYEEEE. The CDR3 loop spans 16 amino acids. Trimming pared 4 bases from V and 4 bases from J, leaving 15 bases between.

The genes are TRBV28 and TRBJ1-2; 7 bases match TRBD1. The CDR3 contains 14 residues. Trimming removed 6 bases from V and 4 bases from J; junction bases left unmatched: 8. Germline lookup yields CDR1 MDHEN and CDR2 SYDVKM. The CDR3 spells CASRFEGGSYGYTF. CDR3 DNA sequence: TGTGCCAGCAGGTTTGAAGGGGGCAGCTATGGCTACACCTTC.

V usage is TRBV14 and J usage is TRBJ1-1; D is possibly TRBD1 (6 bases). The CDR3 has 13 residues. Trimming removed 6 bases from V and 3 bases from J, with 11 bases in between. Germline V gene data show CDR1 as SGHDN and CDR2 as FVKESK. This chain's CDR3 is CASRKNRDTEAFF. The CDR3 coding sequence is TGTGCCAGCAGGAAGAACAGGGACACTGAAGCTTTCTTT.

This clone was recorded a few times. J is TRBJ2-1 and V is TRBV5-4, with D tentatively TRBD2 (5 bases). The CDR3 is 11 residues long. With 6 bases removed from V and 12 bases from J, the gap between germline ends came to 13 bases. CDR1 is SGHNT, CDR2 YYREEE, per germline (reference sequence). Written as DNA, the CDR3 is TGTGCCAGCACCTCGAGCGGAGGGCAGTTCTTC. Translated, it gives CASTSSGGQFF. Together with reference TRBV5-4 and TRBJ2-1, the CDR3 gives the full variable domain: ETGVTQSPTHLIKTRGQQVTLRCSSQSGHNTVSWYQQALGQGPQFIFQYYREEENGRGNFPPRFSGLQFPNYSSELNVNALELDDSALYLCASTSSGGQFFGPGTRLTVL.

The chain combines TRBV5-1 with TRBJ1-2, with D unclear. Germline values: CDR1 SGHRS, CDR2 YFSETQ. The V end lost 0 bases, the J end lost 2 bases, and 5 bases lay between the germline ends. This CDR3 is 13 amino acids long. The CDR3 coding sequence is TGCGCCAGCAGCTTGGGTTCGAACTATGGCTACACCTTC. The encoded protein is CASSLGSNYGYTF.

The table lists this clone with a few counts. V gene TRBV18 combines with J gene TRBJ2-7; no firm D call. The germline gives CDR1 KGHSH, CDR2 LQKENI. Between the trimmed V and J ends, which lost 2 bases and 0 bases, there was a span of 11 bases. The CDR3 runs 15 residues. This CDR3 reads CASSPEESFSYEQYF. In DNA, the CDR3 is TGTGCCAGCTCACCAGAGGAGAGCTTCTCCTACGAGCAGTACTTC.

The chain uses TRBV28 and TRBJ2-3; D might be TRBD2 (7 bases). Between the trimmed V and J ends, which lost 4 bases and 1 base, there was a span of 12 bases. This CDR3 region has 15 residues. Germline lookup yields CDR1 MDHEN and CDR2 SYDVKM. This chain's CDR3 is CASSSGAGGTDTQYF. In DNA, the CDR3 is TGTGCCAGCAGTTCGGGGGCGGGGGGCACAGATACGCAGTATTTT.

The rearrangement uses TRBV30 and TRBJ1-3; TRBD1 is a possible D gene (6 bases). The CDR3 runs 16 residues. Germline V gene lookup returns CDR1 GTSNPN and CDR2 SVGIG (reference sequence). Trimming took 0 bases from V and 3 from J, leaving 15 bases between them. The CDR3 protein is CAWSVLRGAGGNTIYF. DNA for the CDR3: TGTGCCTGGAGTGTGTTGCGGGGGGCTGGTGGAAACACCATATATTTT. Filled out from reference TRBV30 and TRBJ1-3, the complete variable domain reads SQTIHQWPATLVQPVGSPLSLECTVEGTSNPNLYWYRQAAGRGLQLLFYSVGIGQISSEVPQNLSASRPQDRQFILSSKKLLLSDSGFYLCAWSVLRGAGGNTIYFGEGSWLTVV.

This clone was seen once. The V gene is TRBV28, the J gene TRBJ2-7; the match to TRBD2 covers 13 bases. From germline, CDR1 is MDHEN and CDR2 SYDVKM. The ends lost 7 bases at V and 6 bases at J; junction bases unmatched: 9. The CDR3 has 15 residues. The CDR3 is CASIYGLAGAGEQYF. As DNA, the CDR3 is TGTGCCAGCATTTATGGACTAGCGGGAGCTGGCGAGCAGTACTTC.

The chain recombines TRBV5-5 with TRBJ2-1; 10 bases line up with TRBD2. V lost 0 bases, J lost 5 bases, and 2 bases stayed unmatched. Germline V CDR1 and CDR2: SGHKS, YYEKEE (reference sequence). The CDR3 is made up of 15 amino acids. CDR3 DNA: TGTGCCAGCAGCTTGGTCGGACTAGCGGACAATGAGCAGTTCTTC. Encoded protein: CASSLVGLADNEQFF.

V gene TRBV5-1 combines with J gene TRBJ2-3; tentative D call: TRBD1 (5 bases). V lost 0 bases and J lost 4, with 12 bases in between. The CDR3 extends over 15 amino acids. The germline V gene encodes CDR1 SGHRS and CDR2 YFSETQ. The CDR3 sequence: CASSLGGAYADTQYF. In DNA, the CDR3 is TGCGCCAGCAGCTTGGGGGGCGCTTACGCAGATACGCAGTATTTT.

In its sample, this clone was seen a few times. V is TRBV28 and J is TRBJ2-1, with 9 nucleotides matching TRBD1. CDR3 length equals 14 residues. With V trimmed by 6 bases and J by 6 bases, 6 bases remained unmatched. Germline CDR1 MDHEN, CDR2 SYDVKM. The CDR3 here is CASRTPDRGNEQFF. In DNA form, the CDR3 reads TGTGCCAGCAGAACTCCGGACAGGGGCAATGAGCAGTTCTTC.

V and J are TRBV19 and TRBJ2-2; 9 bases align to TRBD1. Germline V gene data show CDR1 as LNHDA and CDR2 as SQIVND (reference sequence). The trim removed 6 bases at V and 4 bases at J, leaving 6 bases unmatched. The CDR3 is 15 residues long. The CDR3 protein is CASRRDREVTGELFF. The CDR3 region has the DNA TGTGCCAGTAGAAGGGACAGGGAGGTCACCGGGGAGCTGTTTTTT. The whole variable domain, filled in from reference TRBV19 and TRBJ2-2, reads DGGITQSPKYLFRKEGQNVTLSCEQNLNHDAMYWYRQDPGQGLRLIYYSQIVNDFQKGDIAEGYSVSREKKESFPLTVTSAQKNPTAFYLCASRRDREVTGELFFGEGSRLTVL.

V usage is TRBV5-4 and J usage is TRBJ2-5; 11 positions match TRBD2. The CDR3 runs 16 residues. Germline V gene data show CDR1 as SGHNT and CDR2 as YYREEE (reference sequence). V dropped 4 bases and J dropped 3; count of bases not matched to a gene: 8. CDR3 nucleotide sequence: TGTGCCAGCAGCCCGAGATCGGGACTAGCGGAAGAGACCCAGTACTTC. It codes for CASSPRSGLAEETQYF.

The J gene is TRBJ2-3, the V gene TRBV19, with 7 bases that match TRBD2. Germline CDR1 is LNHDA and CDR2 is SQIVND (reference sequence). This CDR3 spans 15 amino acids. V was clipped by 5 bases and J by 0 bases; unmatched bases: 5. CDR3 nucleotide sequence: TGTGCCAGTAGTGTGGGAGGGGCAAGCACAGATACGCAGTATTTT. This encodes CASSVGGASTDTQYF.

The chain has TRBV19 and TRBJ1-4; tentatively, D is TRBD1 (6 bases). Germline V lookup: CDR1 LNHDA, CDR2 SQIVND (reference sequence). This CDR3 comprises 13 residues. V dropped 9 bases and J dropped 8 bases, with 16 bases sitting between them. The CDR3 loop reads CASTRGRGEKLFF. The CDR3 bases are TGTGCCAGCACTAGAGGCAGGGGAGAAAAACTGTTTTTT.

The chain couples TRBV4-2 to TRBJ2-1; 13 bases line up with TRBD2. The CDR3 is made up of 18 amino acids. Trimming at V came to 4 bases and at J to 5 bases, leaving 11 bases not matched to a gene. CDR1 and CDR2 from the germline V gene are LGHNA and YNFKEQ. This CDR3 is CASSLTSGRAIGDNEQFF. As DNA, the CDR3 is TGTGCCAGCAGCCTTACTAGCGGGAGGGCCATAGGGGACAATGAGCAGTTCTTC.

The CDR3 loop is CASMIGTGGWNTEAFF. CDR3 bases: TGCGCCAGCATGATCGGGACAGGGGGCTGGAACACTGAAGCTTTCTTT. The chain is built from TRBV5-1 and TRBJ1-1, with 12 bases lining up with TRBD1. Germline CDR1 is SGHRS and CDR2 is YFSETQ. The CDR3 is 16 amino acids. The junction had 7 bases not matched to a gene; V was cut back by 6 bases and J by 1 base.

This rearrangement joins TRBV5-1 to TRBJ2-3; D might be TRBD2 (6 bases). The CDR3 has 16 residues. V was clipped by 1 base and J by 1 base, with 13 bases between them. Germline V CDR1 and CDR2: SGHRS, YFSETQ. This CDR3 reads CASSLTIQRGTDTQYF. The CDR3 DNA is TGCGCCAGCAGCTTGACTATTCAGCGGGGCACAGATACGCAGTATTTT.

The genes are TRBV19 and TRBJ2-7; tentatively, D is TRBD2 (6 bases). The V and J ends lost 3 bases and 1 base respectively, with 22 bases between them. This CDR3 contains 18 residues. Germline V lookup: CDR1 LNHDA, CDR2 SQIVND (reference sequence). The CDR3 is CASSIRPRDSTLSYEQYF. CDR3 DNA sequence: TGTGCCAGTAGTATCCGGCCCCGGGACTCTACTCTATCCTACGAGCAGTACTTC.